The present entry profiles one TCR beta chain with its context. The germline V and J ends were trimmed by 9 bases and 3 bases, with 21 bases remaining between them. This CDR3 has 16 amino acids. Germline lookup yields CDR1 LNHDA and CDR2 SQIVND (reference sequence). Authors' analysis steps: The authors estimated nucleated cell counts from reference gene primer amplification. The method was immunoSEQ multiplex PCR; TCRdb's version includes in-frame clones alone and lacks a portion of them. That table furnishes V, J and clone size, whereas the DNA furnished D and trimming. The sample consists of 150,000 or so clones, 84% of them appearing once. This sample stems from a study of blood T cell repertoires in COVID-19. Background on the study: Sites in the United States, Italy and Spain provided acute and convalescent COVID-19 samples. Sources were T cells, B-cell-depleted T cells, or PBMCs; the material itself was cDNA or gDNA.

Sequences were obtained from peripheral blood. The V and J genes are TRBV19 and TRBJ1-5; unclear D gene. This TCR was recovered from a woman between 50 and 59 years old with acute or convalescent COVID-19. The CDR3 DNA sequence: TGTGCCAGCCAGACCGACCGGGAAATCCACAATCAGCCCCAGCATTTT. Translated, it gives CASQTDREIHNQPQHF.